The 7 T cell receptor beta chains reported below all come from one sample, sequenced in a study of beta chain features in type 1 diabetes. The investigators reverse transcribed all of the isolated RNA, so they sequenced expressed TCRB transcripts. Here immunoSEQ multiplex PCR was the method, and the copy in TCRdb shows in-frame clones only, minus some. The sample holds some 660,000 clones; around 15% are singletons and the top ten take 0.035% to 0.045%. These receptors have no known antigen. Findings of the study overall: Shortening of TCRB CDR3s, moderate but significant, appeared in all four CD4+ subsets of Type 1 diabetes patients.

Input material: naive CD4+ T cells from blood. The receptors originated from a man aged 18 to 29 with type 1 diabetes.

V usage is TRBV5-5 and J usage is TRBJ2-4, with no clear D. Looked up from germline, CDR1 is SGHKS and CDR2 is YYEKEE (reference sequence). The V gene lost 4 bases and the J gene lost 1 base, with 15 bases spanning the gap. The CDR3 has 16 residues. The DNA for the CDR3 is TGTGCCAGCAGCCCTTCCATGGGGATGGCCAAAAACATTCAGTACTTC. This gives the protein CASSPSMGMAKNIQYF.

This clone was picked up a small number of times. The CDR3 is CAIRSTGTGTSEQFF. CDR3 DNA sequence: TGTGCCATCAGAAGTACCGGGACAGGGACGAGTGAGCAGTTCTTC. This chain uses TRBV10-3 with TRBJ2-1; 9 positions match TRBD1. Germline V gene sequence: CDR1 ENHRY, CDR2 SYGVKD. The length of the CDR3 is 15 residues. Germline trimming cut 6 bases from V and 9 bases from J; bases unmatched to any gene: 12.

This clone was observed a few times. The V call is TRBV7-9, the J call TRBJ1-2; D ambiguous. Germline-derived CDR1 and CDR2 are SEHNR and FQNEAQ (reference sequence). The V end lost 3 bases, the J end lost 5 bases, and 13 bases lay between the germline ends. CDR3 length: 14 amino acids. For the CDR3, the DNA is TGTGCCAGCAGCTTGGCAGTCTCAGAGTATGGCTACACCTTC. Translating it yields CASSLAVSEYGYTF.

This rearrangement joins TRBV30 to TRBJ2-3, with 16 bases identical to TRBD2. Germline CDR1 is GTSNPN and CDR2 is SVGIG (reference sequence). V lost 0 bases to trimming and J lost 6 bases; unmatched junction nucleotides: 3. CDR3 length equals 16 residues. The CDR3 sequence is CAWSVGTSGRADTQYF. The CDR3 DNA reads as TGTGCCTGGAGTGTGGGGACTAGCGGGAGGGCCGATACGCAGTATTTT.

V gene TRBV2 combines with J gene TRBJ1-6; D unclear. This CDR3 spans 14 amino acids. V lost 3 bases and J lost 11, with 14 bases in between. The germline gives CDR1 SNHLY, CDR2 FYNNEI. CDR3 protein: CASSDGRSSTPLHF. The CDR3 region has the DNA TGTGCCAGCAGTGACGGACGGTCGTCTACACCCCTCCACTTT.

This clone turned up a few times. The V and J genes are TRBV2 and TRBJ2-3; the D gene could be TRBD1 or TRBD2 (6 bases each). Germline V CDR1 and CDR2: SNHLY, FYNNEI. This CDR3 is 14 amino acids long. Trimming removed 8 bases from V and 0 bases from J, with 12 bases in between. The CDR3 nucleotides are TGTGCCAGCGGTCGGGGGCTGAGCACAGATACGCAGTATTTT. Translated: CASGRGLSTDTQYF. The full variable domain, completed using reference TRBV2 and TRBJ2-3, is EPEVTQTPSHQVTQMGQEVILRCVPISNHLYFYWYRQILGQKVEFLVSFYNNEISEKSEIFDDQFSVERPDGSNFTLKIRSTKLEDSAMYFCASGRGLSTDTQYFGPGTRLTVL.

This sequence joins TRBV25-1 and TRBJ2-1; D is undetermined. CDR1 and CDR2 from the germline V gene are MGHDK and SYGVNS. This CDR3 has 11 amino acids. V lost 4 bases, J lost 15 bases, and 13 bases lay in between. The CDR3 region is CASSGPLARFF. Written as DNA, the CDR3 is TGTGCCAGCAGTGGCCCGTTGGCGAGGTTCTTC. The entire variable domain, with the rest obtained from reference TRBV25-1 and TRBJ2-1, is as follows: EADIYQTPRYLVIGTGKKITLECSQTMGHDKMYWYQQDPGMELHLIHYSYGVNSTEKGDLSSESTVSRIRTEHFPLTLESARPSHTSQYLCASSGPLARFFGPGTRLTVL.